The present T cell receptor (beta chain) was sequenced within a study of post-analysis software for immune sequencing data. Study overall: The courses of disease that were included comprised relapsing-remitting, secondary progressive and progressive-relapsing multiple sclerosis.

Study findings and constraints: In patients, roughly five TRBV segments were more frequent than in controls, with TRBV5-6, TRBV5-1 and TRBV20-1 among them. Under F measure analysis, samples from one preparation batch co-clustered strongly.

Germline assignment: CDR1 MNHEY and CDR2 SVGAGI. Trimming at V came to 2 bases and at J to 5 bases, leaving 7 bases not matched to a gene. CDR3 length: 15 amino acids. Unique molecular identifiers were built into the TCR beta cDNA libraries. Researchers reported approximately 480,000 cDNA molecules coming from roughly 1 to 10 million T cells. TCRdb ran MiXCR on the PCR reads and lists one entry per CDR3 protein. Among fewer than 850,000 distinct CDR3 sequences listed, roughly 27% were seen once. This clonotype showed up just a few times. Its antigen is still unknown. The gene calls are TRBV6-5 and TRBJ2-5; 8 positions agree with TRBD1. This clonotype originated in a girl aged 10 to 17 with multiple sclerosis. What was sequenced was blood. This CDR3 is CASSYDGQGHETQYF. CDR3 nucleotide sequence: TGTGCCAGCAGTTACGATGGACAGGGCCACGAGACCCAGTACTTC.